The 24 T cell receptor beta chains listed next were all sequenced from one sample in a study of cytomegalovirus exposure and HLA in healthy donors. PCR amplification relied on 60 Vbeta primers (plus 13 Jbeta primers). Profiled with immunoSEQ multiplex PCR; TCRdb holds only in-frame clones, not every one. The sample has roughly 180,000 clones, approximately 80% seen once. The specimen sequenced was PBMCs. These receptors were taken from a man younger than 40 in good health and CMV-seronegative.

The chain recombines TRBV9 with TRBJ2-7; 9 positions match TRBD1. Germline trimming cut 3 bases from V and 5 bases from J; bases unmatched to any gene: 12. Looked up from germline, CDR1 is SGDLS and CDR2 is YYNGEE. The CDR3 has 16 residues. The CDR3, as DNA: TGTGCCAGCAGCGCTAGGTACCGGGACAGGGTCAACGAGCAGTACTTC. Translating gives CASSARYRDRVNEQYF.

The J gene is TRBJ2-7, the V gene TRBV5-1, with 9 bases aligning to TRBD1. The CDR3 is 16 residues long. Trimming at V came to 3 bases and at J to 3 bases, leaving 10 bases not matched to a gene. Looked up from germline, CDR1 is SGHRS and CDR2 is YFSETQ. CDR3: CASSWGDRVIFYEQYF. CDR3 coding DNA: TGCGCCAGCAGCTGGGGGGACAGGGTTATATTCTACGAGCAGTACTTC.

The chain links TRBV6-5 to TRBJ1-2; 11 bases line up with TRBD1. Germline assignment: CDR1 MNHEY and CDR2 SVGAGI. CDR3 length: 15 amino acids. V was clipped by 7 bases and J by 8 bases; unmatched bases: 12. CDR3 nucleotides: TGTGCCAGCAAAACACCGGGACAGGGGGATTGGGGCTACACCTTC. This encodes CASKTPGQGDWGYTF.

The chain combines TRBV19 with TRBJ1-5; 7 nucleotides line up with TRBD1. The CDR3 is 14 residues long. The junction had 4 bases not matched to a gene; V was cut back by 3 bases and J by 5 bases. Germline lookup yields CDR1 LNHDA and CDR2 SQIVND (reference sequence). The CDR3 is CASSIRQGHQPQHF. Written as DNA, the CDR3 is TGTGCCAGTAGTATTAGACAGGGACATCAGCCCCAGCATTTT.

The chain uses TRBV6-1 and TRBJ2-5; 9 positions match TRBD1. Germline loops: CDR1 MNHNS, CDR2 SASEGT. The CDR3 sequence is 15 residues long. V lost 4 bases to trimming and J lost 4 bases; unmatched junction nucleotides: 7. As DNA, the CDR3 is TGTGCCAGCAGTGTAGTCCCGGGACAGGGAGAGACCCAGTACTTC. Its protein is CASSVVPGQGETQYF.

The DNA for the CDR3 is TGTGCCAGCAGCCCGGGACAGGGACGAGACAATGAGCAGTTCTTC. Protein sequence: CASSPGQGRDNEQFF. The chain joins TRBV7-9 to TRBJ2-1; TRBD1 agrees at 9 bases. The V gene's germline CDR1 is SEHNR and CDR2 FQNEAQ (reference sequence). The CDR3 is 15 residues long. The junction had 7 bases not matched to a gene; V was cut back by 5 bases and J by 5 bases. The full variable domain, its missing parts supplied by reference TRBV7-9 and TRBJ2-1, is DTGVSQNPRHKITKRGQNVTFRCDPISEHNRLYWYRQTLGQGPEFLTYFQNEAQLEKSRLLSDRFSAERPKGSFSTLEIQRTEQGDSAMYLCASSPGQGRDNEQFFGPGTRLTVL.

V and J are TRBV5-1 and TRBJ2-5, with D possibly matching TRBD2 (7 bases). Trimming cost V 4 bases and J 5 bases, with 15 bases left between them. The CDR3 has 14 residues. Germline loops: CDR1 SGHRS, CDR2 YFSETQ. In DNA, the CDR3 is TGCGCCAGCAGCCAAGCACAGGGAGGGGAGACCCAGTACTTC. Protein: CASSQAQGGETQYF.

The chain has TRBV5-4 and TRBJ2-5; the match to TRBD1 covers 9 bases. The trim removed 4 bases at V and 11 bases at J, leaving 15 bases unmatched. Germline V gene sequence: CDR1 SGHNT, CDR2 YYREEE (reference sequence). The CDR3 has 15 amino acids. The CDR3 protein is CASSPQGQGFSGQYF. CDR3 in DNA: TGTGCCAGCAGCCCGCAGGGACAGGGTTTCTCGGGGCAGTACTTC. The full variable domain, in which reference TRBV5-4 and TRBJ2-5 provide the parts outside the CDR3, is ETGVTQSPTHLIKTRGQQVTLRCSSQSGHNTVSWYQQALGQGPQFIFQYYREEENGRGNFPPRFSGLQFPNYSSELNVNALELDDSALYLCASSPQGQGFSGQYFGPGTRLLVL.

In its sample, this clone was seen once. The chain joins TRBV12-5 to TRBJ1-1; TRBD1 matches at 9 bases. This CDR3 contains 12 residues. V shed 9 bases and J 6 bases; nucleotides not matched to a gene: 5. Germline V gives CDR1 LGHNT, CDR2 FRNRAP. The CDR3 loop is CASGQGTAEAFF. The CDR3 coding sequence is TGTGCTAGCGGACAGGGGACAGCTGAAGCTTTCTTT.

This clone was picked up a small number of times. The genes are TRBV7-9 and TRBJ1-2; 9 nucleotides align to TRBD1. The V and J ends lost 6 bases and 0 bases, in that order; junction bases with no gene match: 11. Germline-derived CDR1 and CDR2 are SEHNR and FQNEAQ (reference sequence). The CDR3 is 17 amino acids. The CDR3 region has the DNA TGTGCCAGCAGGGGGCTGCGGGACAGGGCCACTAACTATGGCTACACCTTC. Its protein product is CASRGLRDRATNYGYTF.

The chain joins TRBV6-5 to TRBJ2-7; 7 bases are a match to TRBD1. This CDR3 has 15 residues. Unmatched junction bases numbered 8, after V lost 0 bases and J lost 6 bases. CDR1 is MNHEY and CDR2 is SVGAGI in the germline V gene. The CDR3 here is CASSYSRDSKGEQYF. The CDR3 nucleotides are TGTGCCAGCAGTTACTCCCGGGACAGTAAGGGCGAGCAGTACTTC.

CDR3 DNA sequence: TGCGCCAGCAGCCGTAGGACAGGCCAGGGTTCCTCTGAAAAACTGTTTTTT. Translating it yields CASSRRTGQGSSEKLFF. This sequence joins TRBV4-1 and TRBJ1-4; TRBD1 aligns across 7 bases. Losses at the gene ends were 4 bases for V and 7 bases for J; bases not matched to a gene: 15. This CDR3 has 17 residues. CDR1 is MGHRA, CDR2 YSYEKL, per germline.

CDR3 coding DNA: TGTGCCTGGAGTGGGTCAGGGCGGAGCTACGAGCAGTACTTC. The encoded protein is CAWSGSGRSYEQYF. This chain links TRBV30 with TRBJ2-7; tentatively, D is TRBD1 (5 bases). Germline-derived CDR1 and CDR2 are GTSNPN and SVGIG (reference sequence). This CDR3 is built from 14 residues. V was clipped by 1 base and J by 3 bases, with 13 bases between them.

This clone was detected a few times. The chain has TRBV28 and TRBJ2-5; perhaps TRBD1 as D (5 bases). This CDR3 has 15 residues. Germline V gene sequence: CDR1 MDHEN, CDR2 SYDVKM. Trimming cost V 4 bases and J 1 base, with 13 bases left between them. The CDR3 sequence is CASSSGDSFQETQYF. The CDR3 DNA reads as TGTGCCAGCAGTTCGGGCGACAGTTTCCAAGAGACCCAGTACTTC.

This clone has a handful of counts. The chain combines TRBV5-1 with TRBJ2-3; D ambiguous. The CDR3 spans 14 residues. From germline, CDR1 is SGHRS and CDR2 YFSETQ. V gave up 3 bases and J gave up 3 bases, with 11 bases separating them. The CDR3 DNA reads TGCGCCAGCAGCTACGAACCCGGGACAGATACGCAGTATTTT. The encoded protein is CASSYEPGTDTQYF.

This clone was detected only a few times. This chain connects TRBV6-5 to TRBJ2-2; D possibly corresponds to TRBD1 (5 bases). The CDR3 runs 14 residues. The germline V gene has CDR1 MNHEY and CDR2 SVGAGI. The V end lost 2 bases, the J end lost 3 bases, and 7 bases lay between the germline ends. CDR3: CASSYQQDTGELFF. The CDR3 DNA is TGTGCCAGCAGTTACCAACAGGACACCGGGGAGCTGTTTTTT.

The V and J genes are TRBV7-3 and TRBJ2-1; TRBD2 agrees at 8 bases. This CDR3 has 15 residues. In germline, CDR1 is SGHTA, CDR2 FQGTGA. With V trimmed by 1 base and J by 6 bases, 5 bases remained unmatched. The CDR3 loop is CASSLSSGIGNEQFF. The DNA for the CDR3 is TGTGCCAGCAGCTTAAGTAGCGGGATAGGCAATGAGCAGTTCTTC.

CDR3 nucleotide sequence: TGTGCCAGCAGCAGGACAGGGGTGGACGAGACCCAGTACTTC. It yields the protein CASSRTGVDETQYF. This chain uses TRBV6-5 with TRBJ2-5, with TRBD1 identical over 9 bases. This CDR3 is 14 amino acids long. V shed 6 bases and J 5 bases; nucleotides not matched to a gene: 7. In germline, CDR1 is MNHEY, CDR2 SVGAGI.

This rearrangement joins TRBV7-2 to TRBJ2-7; D possibly corresponds to TRBD1 (5 bases). CDR3 length: 15 amino acids. V gave up 1 base and J gave up 0 bases, with 10 bases separating them. Germline CDR1 reads SGHTA; CDR2 reads FQGNSA. The CDR3 nucleotides read TGTGCCAGCAGCTTAGGGCAGGGCCTCTCCTACGAGCAGTACTTC. It encodes CASSLGQGLSYEQYF.

The chain combines TRBV9 with TRBJ2-6; D is unclear. CDR1 SGDLS and CDR2 YYNGEE come from the germline V gene. The CDR3 is 12 amino acids. V lost 4 bases to trimming and J lost 8 bases, with 7 bases between them. CDR3 in amino acids: CASSPKPNVLTF. The CDR3 DNA is TGTGCCAGCAGCCCTAAACCCAACGTCCTGACTTTC.

The CDR3 sequence is CASSQEASRGTEAFF. CDR3 DNA: TGCGCCAGCAGCCAAGAGGCCTCCCGGGGCACTGAAGCTTTCTTT. This chain links TRBV4-1 with TRBJ1-1, with no clear D. The germline V gene has CDR1 MGHRA and CDR2 YSYEKL. The CDR3 contains 15 residues. V was pared by 0 bases and J by 4 bases, with 12 bases between.

The chain links TRBV6-6 to TRBJ1-2, with 7 positions matching TRBD1. J was trimmed by 4 bases and V by 6 bases; bases with no gene match: 5. There are 13 residues in the CDR3. Germline loops: CDR1 MNHNY, CDR2 SVGAGI (reference sequence). The CDR3 region is CASSTTGTYGYTF. DNA for the CDR3: TGTGCCAGCAGCACGACAGGGACCTATGGCTACACCTTC.

This clone occurred once. The chain carries TRBV2 and TRBJ2-4, with D tentatively TRBD2 (6 bases). Trimming stripped 2 bases from V and 14 bases from J, with 13 bases between. CDR3 length: 12 amino acids. The germline CDR1 and CDR2 sequences are SNHLY and FYNNEI. The CDR3 spells CASSERASVEYF. Here the CDR3 DNA reads TGTGCCAGCAGTGAAAGGGCTAGCGTCGAGTACTTC.

The rearrangement joins TRBV19 to TRBJ2-3; 11 nucleotides align to TRBD2. The length of the CDR3 is 17 residues. Looked up from germline, CDR1 is LNHDA and CDR2 is SQIVND (reference sequence). V shed 6 bases, J shed 4 bases, and the junction held 12 bases outside the gene matches. CDR3 region: CASSLVPSGGLADTQYF. The CDR3, as DNA: TGTGCCAGTAGCCTCGTGCCTAGCGGGGGGTTGGCAGATACGCAGTATTTT.